What follows are 3 T cell receptor beta chains derived from one specimen sequenced in a study of blood T cell repertoires in COVID-19. Assay: immunoSEQ multiplex PCR; the TCRdb copy retains only in-frame clones and omits some. This sample has some 150,000 clones, with around 81% found just once. Sequencing was carried out using peripheral blood. These receptors were collected from a human donor in a cohort sampled during active COVID-19.

This clone has just one count. The chain uses TRBV11-2 and TRBJ2-7; 11 positions agree with TRBD1. CDR1 and CDR2 from the germline V gene are SGHAT and FQNNGV. The CDR3 consists of 15 residues. Unmatched junction bases numbered 9, after V lost 6 bases and J lost 5 bases. The CDR3 DNA follows: TGTGCCAGCAGGAACCGGGACAGGGGGTCGAACGAGCAGTACTTC. This sequence encodes CASRNRDRGSNEQYF.

A few counts support this clone. The rearrangement links TRBV6-5 to TRBJ1-1; D remains unclear. The V end was cut by 2 bases, the J end by 5 bases, with 9 bases between. CDR3 size: 13 residues. Germline V gives CDR1 MNHEY, CDR2 SVGAGI. The CDR3 DNA reads as TGTGCCAGCAGTTACGGACTCGGGACTGAAGCTTTCTTT. Protein: CASSYGLGTEAFF.

CDR3 in amino acids: CASSDQTDTQYF. As DNA, the CDR3 is TGTGCCAGCAGTGACCAAACAGATACGCAGTATTTT. The V call is TRBV6-1, the J call TRBJ2-3, with D unresolved. From germline, CDR1 is MNHNS and CDR2 SASEGT. Deletions cut 3 bases from V and 3 bases from J, with 4 bases between. The CDR3 is 12 residues long.